The entry below describes one T cell receptor (beta chain). The record originates from a study of blood T cell repertoires in COVID-19. This CDR3 comprises 14 residues. Per the germline V gene, CDR1 is MNHNS and CDR2 is SASEGT. The V end lost 2 bases, the J end lost 6 bases, and 13 bases lay between the germline ends. TCRdb's table, derived via immunoSEQ multiplex PCR, lists solely in-frame clones and lacks some. The sample consists of some 320,000 clones, roughly nine tenths of them appearing once. V is TRBV6-1 and J is TRBJ1-2; a weak D match, TRBD1 (6 bases). This clonotype was sampled from a man aged 60 to 69 who had recovered from COVID-19. Sample: PBMCs or T cells enriched from blood (not recorded which). CDR3 DNA: TGTGCCAGCAGTGAAACGAACAGGGCGCATGGCTACACCTTC. Protein sequence: CASSETNRAHGYTF.